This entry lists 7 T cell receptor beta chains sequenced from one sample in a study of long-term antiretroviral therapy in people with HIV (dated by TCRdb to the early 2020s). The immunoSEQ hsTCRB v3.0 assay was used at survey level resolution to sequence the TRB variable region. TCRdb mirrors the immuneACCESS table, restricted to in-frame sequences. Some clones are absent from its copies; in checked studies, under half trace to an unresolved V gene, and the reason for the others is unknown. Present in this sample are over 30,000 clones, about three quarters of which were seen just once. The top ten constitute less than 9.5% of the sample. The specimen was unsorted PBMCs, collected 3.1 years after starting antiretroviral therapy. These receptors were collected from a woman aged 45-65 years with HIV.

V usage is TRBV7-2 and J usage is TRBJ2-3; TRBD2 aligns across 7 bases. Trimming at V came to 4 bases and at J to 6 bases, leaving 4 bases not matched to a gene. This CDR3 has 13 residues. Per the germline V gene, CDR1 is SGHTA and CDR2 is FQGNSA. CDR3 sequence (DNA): TGTGCCAGCAGCTCGACTAGCCGGGATACGCAGTATTTT. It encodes CASSSTSRDTQYF.

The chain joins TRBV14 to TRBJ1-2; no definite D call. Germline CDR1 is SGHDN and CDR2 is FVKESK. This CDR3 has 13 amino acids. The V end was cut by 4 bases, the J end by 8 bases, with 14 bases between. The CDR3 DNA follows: TGTGCCAGCAGCCCGGGTCTTGGTAGGGGCTACACCTTC. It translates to CASSPGLGRGYTF.

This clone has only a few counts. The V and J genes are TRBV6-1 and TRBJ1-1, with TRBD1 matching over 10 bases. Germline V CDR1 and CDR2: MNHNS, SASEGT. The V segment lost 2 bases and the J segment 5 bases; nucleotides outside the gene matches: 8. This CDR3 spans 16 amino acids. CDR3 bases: TGTGCCAGCAGTGAATGGGACAGGGGATTAGGAACTGAAGCTTTCTTT. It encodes CASSEWDRGLGTEAFF.

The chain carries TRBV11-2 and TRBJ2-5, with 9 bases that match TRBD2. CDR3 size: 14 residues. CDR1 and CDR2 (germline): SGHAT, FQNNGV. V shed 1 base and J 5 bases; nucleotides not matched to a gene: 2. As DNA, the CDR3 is TGTGCCAGCAGCTTAGGTACTAGCGGGGAGACCCAGTACTTC. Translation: CASSLGTSGETQYF. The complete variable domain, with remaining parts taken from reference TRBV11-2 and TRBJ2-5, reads EAGVAQSPRYKIIEKRQSVAFWCNPISGHATLYWYQQILGQGPKLLIQFQNNGVVDDSQLPKDRFSAERLKGVDSTLKIQPAKLEDSAVYLCASSLGTSGETQYFGPGTRLLVL.

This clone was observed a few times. The CDR3 spells CASSEARRGVGTGELFF. The DNA for the CDR3 is TGTGCCAGCAGTGAAGCGCGTAGAGGGGTTGGCACCGGGGAGCTGTTTTTT. V usage is TRBV2 and J usage is TRBJ2-2; perhaps D is TRBD1 or TRBD2 (5 bases each). The CDR3 length is 17 residues. V dropped 0 bases and J dropped 4 bases, with 15 bases sitting between them. CDR1 and CDR2 (germline): SNHLY, FYNNEI.

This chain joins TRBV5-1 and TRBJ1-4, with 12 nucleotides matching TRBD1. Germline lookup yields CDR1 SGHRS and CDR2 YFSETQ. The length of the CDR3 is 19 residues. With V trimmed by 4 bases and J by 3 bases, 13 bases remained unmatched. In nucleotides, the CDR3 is TGCGCCAGCAGCCTTTTCCCGGGACAGGGGGCGAAGCCTAATGAAAAACTGTTTTTT. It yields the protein CASSLFPGQGAKPNEKLFF.

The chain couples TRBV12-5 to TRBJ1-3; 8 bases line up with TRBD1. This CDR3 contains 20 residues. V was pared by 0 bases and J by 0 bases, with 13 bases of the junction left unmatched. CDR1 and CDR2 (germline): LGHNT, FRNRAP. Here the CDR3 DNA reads TGTGCTAGTGGTTTGGTGGTTTGGACAGGGTTTCAATCCTCTGGAAACACCATATATTTT. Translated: CASGLVVWTGFQSSGNTIYF.